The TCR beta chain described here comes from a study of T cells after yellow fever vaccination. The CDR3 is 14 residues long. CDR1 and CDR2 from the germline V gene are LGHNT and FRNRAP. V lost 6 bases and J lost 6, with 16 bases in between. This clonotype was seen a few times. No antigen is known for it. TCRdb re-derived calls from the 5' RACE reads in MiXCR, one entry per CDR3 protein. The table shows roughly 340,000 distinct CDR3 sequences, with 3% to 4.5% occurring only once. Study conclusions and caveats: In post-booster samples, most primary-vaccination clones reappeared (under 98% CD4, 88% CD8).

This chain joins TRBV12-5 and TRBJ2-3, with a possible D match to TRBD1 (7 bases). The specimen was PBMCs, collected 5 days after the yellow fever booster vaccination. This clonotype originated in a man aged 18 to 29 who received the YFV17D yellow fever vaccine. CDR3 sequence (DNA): TGTGCTAGTGGAAACCAGGGGGGAGGCGATACGCAGTATTTT. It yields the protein CASGNQGGGDTQYF.